The rows below give T cell receptor beta chains drawn from one sample of a study of blood T cell repertoires in COVID-19. Clones were read by immunoSEQ multiplex PCR, and TCRdb kept only the in-frame ones, dropping some. This table has 200,000 to 300,000 clones, approximately 89% appearing once. The source material was PBMCs or T cells enriched from blood (not recorded which). The receptors here all came from a woman aged 18-29 years who had recovered from COVID-19. Both conserved end residues are part of each CDR3. D genes are given only for firm matches. Expanded clones get a size class; other rows say once, few or many, or leave the size out.

TRBJ1-6 TRBV3-1/TRBV3-2 once . CASSQEITHLADNSPLHF TGTGCCAGCAGCCAAGAAATAACACACCTAGCAGATAATTCACCCCTCCACTTT
TRBJ2-2 TRBV7-9 . . CASSPSLYGAGELFF TGTGCCAGCAGCCCCAGTCTATATGGAGCCGGGGAGCTGTTTTTT
TRBJ1-2 TRBV7-2 few . CASSLNPIANYGYTF TGTGCCAGCAGCTTGAACCCGATCGCGAACTATGGCTACACCTTC
TRBJ1-2 TRBV29-1 few . CSVEEAGWGPWDGYTF TGCAGCGTTGAAGAGGCAGGGTGGGGGCCCTGGGATGGCTACACCTTC
TRBJ1-6 TRBV30 . . CAWSSNSPLHF TGTGCCTGGAGTAGCAATTCACCCCTCCACTTT
TRBJ2-5 TRBV19 . TRBD1 CASRGLGQGRETQYF TGTGCCAGTAGGGGGCTGGGACAGGGACGAGAGACCCAGTACTTC
TRBJ1-1 TRBV5-6 . TRBD1 CASSYSGTEITEAFF TGTGCCAGCAGCTACTCCGGGACAGAGATCACTGAAGCTTTCTTT
TRBJ2-1 TRBV19 . . CASNTRDRGNEQFF TGTGCCAGCAATACTAGAGATCGGGGCAATGAGCAGTTCTTC
TRBJ2-2 TRBV10-3 . . CAISESAAGELFF TGTGCCATCAGTGAGTCCGCAGCCGGGGAGCTGTTTTTT
TRBJ2-3 TRBV11-3 . . CASSLGGENTQYF TGTGCCAGCAGCTTAGGAGGAGAAAATACGCAGTATTTT
TRBJ2-7 TRBV11-2 . TRBD2 CASSLGSGGYEQYF TGTGCCAGCAGCTTAGGTAGCGGGGGCTACGAGCAGTACTTC
TRBJ2-3 TRBV27 . TRBD2 CASSWTGGPGTDTQYF TGTGCCAGCAGTTGGACGGGAGGGCCGGGCACAGATACGCAGTATTTT
TRBJ2-3 TRBV2 . . CASSEEAPDTQYF TGTGCCAGCAGTGAAGAAGCCCCAGATACGCAGTATTTT
TRBJ1-2 TRBV18 few . CASSPAPGGQGNHGYTF TGTGCCAGCTCACCGGCTCCGGGGGGGCAGGGAAATCATGGCTACACCTTC
TRBJ2-2 TRBV9 . TRBD2 CASSPRTSGVNSNTGELFF TGTGCCAGCAGCCCTCGGACTAGCGGGGTAAATTCGAACACCGGGGAGCTGTTTTTT